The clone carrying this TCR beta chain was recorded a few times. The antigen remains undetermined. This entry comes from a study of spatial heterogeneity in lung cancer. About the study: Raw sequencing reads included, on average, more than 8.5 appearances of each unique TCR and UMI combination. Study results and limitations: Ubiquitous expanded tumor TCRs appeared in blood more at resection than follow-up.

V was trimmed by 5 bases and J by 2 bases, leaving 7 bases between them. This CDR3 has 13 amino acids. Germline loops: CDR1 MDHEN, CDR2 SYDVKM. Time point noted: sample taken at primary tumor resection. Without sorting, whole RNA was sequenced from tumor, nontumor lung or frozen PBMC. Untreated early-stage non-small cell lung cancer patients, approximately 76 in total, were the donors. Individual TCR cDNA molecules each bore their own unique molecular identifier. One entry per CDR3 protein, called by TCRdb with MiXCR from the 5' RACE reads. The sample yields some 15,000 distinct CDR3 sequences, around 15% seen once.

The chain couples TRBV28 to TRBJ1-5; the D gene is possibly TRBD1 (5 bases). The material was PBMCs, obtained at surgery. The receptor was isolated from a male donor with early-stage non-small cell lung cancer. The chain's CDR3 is CASSQGRNQPQHF. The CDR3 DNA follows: TGTGCCAGCAGTCAGGGACGCAATCAGCCCCAGCATTTT.